These 9 T cell receptor beta chains were sequenced from one sample in a study of neoadjuvant anti-PD-1 for oral cavity cancer. This table comes from immunoSEQ multiplex PCR, and its TCRdb copy is limited to in-frame clones, with some not included. The table has about 15,000 clones, roughly 74% seen once. This sample comprised PBMCs, obtained before nivolumab (anti-PD-1) treatment. The receptors come from a person aged 35-79 years with oral cavity squamous cell carcinoma.

This clone was counted a single time. The chain combines TRBV14 with TRBJ2-7; tentative D call: TRBD1 (5 bases). The CDR3 is made up of 13 amino acids. The V and J ends lost 3 bases and 12 bases respectively, with 18 bases between them. Germline-derived CDR1 and CDR2 are SGHDN and FVKESK. For the CDR3, the DNA is TGTGCCAGCAGCCACAGGGCCCAGCCGGGTCTGTACTTC. Translation gives CASSHRAQPGLYF.

V gene TRBV4-1 combines with J gene TRBJ2-1; TRBD1 aligns across 8 bases. This CDR3 has 16 amino acids. V gave up 1 base and J gave up 10 bases; unmatched junction bases: 12. CDR1 and CDR2 (germline): MGHRA, YSYEKL. CDR3 residues: CASSQVLILWDREQFF. The CDR3 DNA is TGCGCCAGCAGCCAAGTTTTAATACTTTGGGACAGGGAGCAGTTCTTC.

This clone was seen a handful of times. This chain connects TRBV5-4 to TRBJ2-7; 10 nucleotides match TRBD1. V lost 4 bases, J lost 1 base, and 2 bases stayed unmatched. From germline, CDR1 is SGHNT and CDR2 YYREEE (reference sequence). There are 14 residues in the CDR3. CDR3: CASSPDRGSYEQYF. DNA for the CDR3: TGTGCCAGCAGCCCGGACAGGGGGTCCTACGAGCAGTACTTC. The whole variable domain, remainder taken from reference TRBV5-4 and TRBJ2-7, is ETGVTQSPTHLIKTRGQQVTLRCSSQSGHNTVSWYQQALGQGPQFIFQYYREEENGRGNFPPRFSGLQFPNYSSELNVNALELDDSALYLCASSPDRGSYEQYFGPGTRLTVT.

Here the CDR3 reads CASSEGRQPTYNEQFF. The CDR3 DNA sequence: TGTGCCAGCAGTGAAGGGCGACAGCCGACCTACAATGAGCAGTTCTTC. The chain joins TRBV6-1 to TRBJ2-1, with D maybe TRBD1 (5 bases). The CDR3 sequence is 16 residues long. The V end lost 1 base, the J end lost 2 bases, and 12 bases lay between the germline ends. Per the germline V gene, CDR1 is MNHNS and CDR2 is SASEGT.

This chain links TRBV7-3 with TRBJ2-7; 7 bases align to TRBD1. Germline CDR1 and CDR2: SGHTA and FQGTGA. V gave up 5 bases and J gave up 3 bases; unmatched junction bases: 4. CDR3 length: 13 amino acids. CDR3 in amino acids: CASSQDRNYEQYF. The CDR3 DNA is TGTGCCAGCAGCCAGGACAGGAACTACGAGCAGTACTTC.

The gene calls are TRBV5-1 and TRBJ1-1; 8 nucleotides match TRBD1. Germline values: CDR1 SGHRS, CDR2 YFSETQ. This CDR3 is built from 14 residues. Unmatched junction bases numbered 2, after V lost 0 bases and J lost 4 bases. The CDR3 loop reads CASSLDDRGTEAFF. As DNA, the CDR3 is TGCGCCAGCAGCTTGGACGACAGGGGCACTGAAGCTTTCTTT. Full variable domain (remainder filled in from reference TRBV5-1 and TRBJ1-1): KAGVTQTPRYLIKTRGQQVTLSCSPISGHRSVSWYQQTPGQGLQFLFEYFSETQRNKGNFPGRFSGRQFSNSRSEMNVSTLELGDSALYLCASSLDDRGTEAFFGQGTRLTVV.

In DNA, the CDR3 is TGCGCCAGCGGTCCACAGCCGAGCTCTGGAAACACCATATATTTT. It is translated as CASGPQPSSGNTIYF. J is TRBJ1-3 and V is TRBV5-1; no clear D gene. CDR1 and CDR2 (germline): SGHRS, YFSETQ. V dropped 7 bases and J dropped 0 bases, with 14 bases sitting between them. The CDR3 has 15 residues.

The gene calls are TRBV30 and TRBJ1-5, with 7 positions matching TRBD1. Per germline, CDR1 GTSNPN and CDR2 SVGIG (reference sequence). This CDR3 region has 13 residues. The J segment lost 6 bases and the V segment lost 1 base, leaving 3 bases of the junction unmatched. The CDR3 region is CAWSGQGTQPQHF. The CDR3 DNA is TGTGCCTGGAGTGGACAGGGCACTCAGCCCCAGCATTTT.

This clone was seen only a few times. The chain is built from TRBV19 and TRBJ2-7; TRBD1 or TRBD2 may be the D gene (5 bases each). V was cut by 3 bases and J by 7 bases, with 22 bases left in between. This CDR3 has 16 residues. Germline lookup yields CDR1 LNHDA and CDR2 SQIVND (reference sequence). The CDR3 region has the DNA TGTGCCAGTAGTATCTTTCCCCCGGGACGCCCCGAGGAGCAGTACTTC. It encodes CASSIFPPGRPEEQYF.